This T cell receptor (beta chain) was profiled in a study of blood T cells in healthy people across ages. General study points: Among long-lived donors, naive CD4+ cells were more numerous and diversity higher than in aged donors.

This clonotype showed up just a few times. Its antigen is unknown. The use of a sample-barcoded 5' primer and a J-beta primer mix characterized a second PCR of about 7 to 12 cycles. TCRdb recomputed calls from the 5' RACE reads with MiXCR, one row per CDR3 protein. This repertoire shows about 780,000 distinct CDR3 sequences, more than 25% found once; its top ten account for 3%. This CDR3 comprises 15 residues. Germline V gene lookup returns CDR1 ENHRY and CDR2 SYGVKD. These data were also filed under a second study, of T cells of mothers and their children.

The clonotype comes from a boy younger than 18 in good health. The material sequenced was blood. The chain recombines TRBV10-3 with TRBJ2-5; 7 bases map to TRBD2. The tail of the sequence fits TRBJ2-7 better, so the J call may be wrong. The CDR3 loop reads CAISHRGESSYEQYF. In nucleotides, the CDR3 is TGTGCCATCAGCCATCGGGGGGAATCCTCCTACGAGCAGTACTTC.